Listed here are 20 T cell receptor beta chains from one sample, sequenced in a study of blood T cell repertoires in COVID-19. Profiling relied on immunoSEQ multiplex PCR, and the TCRdb table lists in-frame clones only, not all of them. The data contain around 95,000 clones, over 75% of them singletons. What was sequenced was peripheral blood. Receptor source: a woman older than 75 with acute or convalescent COVID-19.

The chain has TRBV23-1 and TRBJ2-7, with 8 bases matching TRBD1. TRBV23-1 is placed among ORFs of uncertain function. Trimming removed 0 bases from V and 4 bases from J; junction bases left unmatched: 5. This CDR3 is built from 15 residues. The CDR3 region has the DNA TGCGCCAGCAGTCAATCCGGGACAGGACCTTACGAGCAGTACTTC. Encoded protein: CASSQSGTGPYEQYF.

V gene TRBV10-3 combines with J gene TRBJ1-2, with 7 bases matching TRBD1. CDR3 length: 12 residues. Losses at the gene ends were 3 bases for V and 7 bases for J; bases not matched to a gene: 2. Germline-derived CDR1 and CDR2 are ENHRY and SYGVKD. In DNA form, the CDR3 reads TGTGCCATCAGTGAAACAGGGGTTGGCTACACCTTC. Amino acids: CAISETGVGYTF.

This sequence joins TRBV5-1 and TRBJ1-1; D might be TRBD1 (5 bases). V was cut by 5 bases and J by 6 bases, with 14 bases left in between. Germline V gives CDR1 SGHRS, CDR2 YFSETQ. The CDR3 has 13 residues. CDR3 nucleotide sequence: TGCGCCAGCAGAGCGGGGGAGGGCCCTGAAGCTTTCTTT. This translates into CASRAGEGPEAFF. The whole variable domain, filled in from reference TRBV5-1 and TRBJ1-1, reads KAGVTQTPRYLIKTRGQQVTLSCSPISGHRSVSWYQQTPGQGLQFLFEYFSETQRNKGNFPGRFSGRQFSNSRSEMNVSTLELGDSALYLCASRAGEGPEAFFGQGTRLTVV.

The sample holds a few counts of this clone. V usage is TRBV6-5 and J usage is TRBJ1-6; the D is unclear. There are 14 residues in the CDR3. The V and J ends lost 6 bases and 2 bases respectively, with 8 bases between them. Germline CDR1 reads MNHEY; CDR2 reads SVGAGI. CDR3 nucleotides: TGTGCCAGCAGGCCAGATCCCTATAATTCACCCCTCCACTTT. This gives the protein CASRPDPYNSPLHF.

The J gene is TRBJ1-2, the V gene TRBV5-4; D call uncertain. The germline V gene encodes CDR1 SGHNT and CDR2 YYREEE (reference sequence). V shed 3 bases and J shed 4 bases, with 19 bases lying between them. The CDR3 covers 16 residues. The CDR3 DNA reads as TGTGCCAGCAGCTCCCAACTGTCAACTACTACCTATGGCTACACCTTC. Translating it yields CASSSQLSTTTYGYTF.

A few counts support this clone. The chain uses TRBV28 and TRBJ2-3; tentatively, D is TRBD1 (5 bases). Trimming removed 8 bases at V and 4 bases at J, with 22 bases between. The germline gives CDR1 MDHEN, CDR2 SYDVKM. The CDR3 length is 16 residues. CDR3 sequence: CASGSWGRAGPDTQYF. DNA for the CDR3: TGTGCCAGCGGATCCTGGGGCAGGGCCGGCCCAGATACGCAGTATTTT.

This clone occurred once. The CDR3: CASSPPVQQETQYF. The DNA for the CDR3 is TGTGCCAGCAGTCCACCAGTACAACAAGAGACCCAGTACTTC. V is TRBV28 and J is TRBJ2-5; D is ambiguous. V was cut by 5 bases and J by 2 bases, with 12 bases left in between. Looked up from germline, CDR1 is MDHEN and CDR2 is SYDVKM. The CDR3 extends over 14 amino acids.

This chain joins TRBV2 and TRBJ1-2; no clear D gene. CDR3 length: 13 residues. The V end lost 6 bases, the J end lost 4 bases, and 12 bases lay between the germline ends. Germline V CDR1 and CDR2: SNHLY, FYNNEI. In nucleotides, the CDR3 is TGTGCCAGCAGGTCGGCCGGGTTCTATGGCTACACCTTC. Protein sequence: CASRSAGFYGYTF.

This clone was picked up a small number of times. In the same sample, other DNA sequences code for this CDR3. This chain joins TRBV29-1 and TRBJ2-3, with 8 bases aligning to TRBD1. Losses at the gene ends were 3 bases for V and 0 bases for J; bases not matched to a gene: 8. The CDR3 length is 16 residues. The germline V gene has CDR1 SQVTM and CDR2 ANQGSEA. The CDR3 spells CSVEATGTGSTDTQYF. The DNA of the CDR3 is TGCAGCGTTGAGGCCACCGGGACAGGTAGCACAGATACGCAGTATTTT.

The chain couples TRBV2 to TRBJ2-2, with D maybe TRBD2 (6 bases). The V end was cut by 2 bases, the J end by 1 base, with 11 bases between. There are 16 residues in the CDR3. Germline values: CDR1 SNHLY, CDR2 FYNNEI. The CDR3 protein is CASSELAGKNTGELFF. As DNA, the CDR3 is TGTGCCAGCAGTGAATTGGCGGGGAAGAACACCGGGGAGCTGTTTTTT.

The genes are TRBV7-6 and TRBJ1-6, with 8 bases lining up with TRBD1. Looked up from germline, CDR1 is SGHVS and CDR2 is FNYEAQ. V trimming: 5 bases; J trimming: 9 bases; junction bases outside the gene matches: 9. The CDR3 has 15 amino acids. CDR3: CASSPGQGFGSPLHF. The CDR3 DNA follows: TGTGCCAGCAGCCCAGGACAGGGTTTCGGTTCACCCCTCCACTTT.

V and J are TRBV10-3 and TRBJ1-5, with D perhaps matching TRBD1 (6 bases). CDR3 length equals 14 residues. V dropped 8 bases and J dropped 6 bases, with 17 bases sitting between them. The germline V gene encodes CDR1 ENHRY and CDR2 SYGVKD. For the CDR3, the DNA is TGTGCCATCTCCTACCAAAAACAGGGTCAGCCCCAGCATTTT. Amino acids: CAISYQKQGQPQHF.

This clone showed up just a few times. The rearrangement joins TRBV9 to TRBJ2-5; possibly TRBD2 for D (6 bases). The length of the CDR3 is 14 residues. Trimming left V 3 bases short and J 5 bases short, with 14 bases between. Germline assignment: CDR1 SGDLS and CDR2 YYNGEE. In DNA form, the CDR3 reads TGTGCCAGCAGCGGGACGGAGGGGTCGGAGACCCAGTACTTC. Protein product: CASSGTEGSETQYF.

This clone was counted between two and nine times. The chain uses TRBV29-1 and TRBJ1-4; tentative D call: TRBD1 (6 bases). Trimming removed 8 bases at V and 4 bases at J, with 14 bases between. The CDR3 covers 13 residues. Germline V gene data show CDR1 as SQVTM and CDR2 as ANQGSEA. CDR3 in amino acids: CSLKGVLNEKLFF. CDR3 bases: TGCAGCCTGAAGGGGGTCCTTAATGAAAAACTGTTTTTT.

The chain couples TRBV7-9 to TRBJ2-7; 7 bases fit TRBD1. The V segment lost 5 bases and the J segment 6 bases; nucleotides outside the gene matches: 13. CDR3 length equals 15 residues. Germline V gene sequence: CDR1 SEHNR, CDR2 FQNEAQ (reference sequence). Here the CDR3 reads CASSGRQGSVPEQYV. The DNA of the CDR3 is TGTGCCAGCAGCGGCCGACAGGGCTCGGTTCCCGAGCAGTACGTC.

The chain links TRBV7-6 to TRBJ1-1; D is possibly TRBD1 (5 bases). Per the germline V gene, CDR1 is SGHVS and CDR2 is FNYEAQ. Trimming took 4 bases from V and 4 from J, leaving 10 bases between them. The CDR3 contains 13 residues. This chain's CDR3 is CASSSQGGTEAFF. CDR3 nucleotides: TGTGCCAGCAGCTCCCAGGGCGGCACTGAAGCTTTCTTT.

CDR3 sequence (DNA): TGTGCCAGCAGCCAAGAACTAGATACGCAGTATTTT. Protein sequence: CASSQELDTQYF. V and J are TRBV3-1 (or the pseudogene TRBV3-2) and TRBJ2-3; D gene unclear. Germline V CDR1 and CDR2: LGHDT, YNNKEL (reference sequence). Trimming took off 0 bases at V and 5 bases at J, with 3 bases between the two ends. The CDR3 runs to 12 residues.

The CDR3 DNA reads as TGTGCCAGCAGTCTGCCGGGACAGGGGACAGATACGCAGTATTTT. It translates to CASSLPGQGTDTQYF. V gene TRBV28 combines with J gene TRBJ2-3, with TRBD1 matching 10 bases. Germline loops: CDR1 MDHEN, CDR2 SYDVKM. CDR3 length equals 15 residues. Trimming took 5 bases from V and 3 from J; bases not matched to a gene: 5.

This clone turned up a few times. The chain joins TRBV10-1 to TRBJ2-7; 10 bases map to TRBD1. With 2 bases clipped from V and 0 bases from J, the junction kept 7 bases outside the gene matches. This CDR3 comprises 17 residues. Germline V gives CDR1 WNHNN, CDR2 SYGVQD (reference sequence). As DNA, the CDR3 is TGCGCCAGCAGTGAGCGACAGGGGGCTATCGACTCCTACGAGCAGTACTTC. This encodes CASSERQGAIDSYEQYF.

A few counts support this clone. Other DNA sequences from this sample encode an identical CDR3 as well. J is TRBJ1-5 and V is TRBV2; 7 nucleotides align to TRBD1. Germline V gene sequence: CDR1 SNHLY, CDR2 FYNNEI. The CDR3 contains 15 residues. V was clipped by 4 bases and J by 0 bases; unmatched bases: 3. This CDR3 is CASSGDRNSNQPQHF. CDR3 DNA: TGTGCCAGCAGTGGGGACAGAAATAGCAATCAGCCCCAGCATTTT.